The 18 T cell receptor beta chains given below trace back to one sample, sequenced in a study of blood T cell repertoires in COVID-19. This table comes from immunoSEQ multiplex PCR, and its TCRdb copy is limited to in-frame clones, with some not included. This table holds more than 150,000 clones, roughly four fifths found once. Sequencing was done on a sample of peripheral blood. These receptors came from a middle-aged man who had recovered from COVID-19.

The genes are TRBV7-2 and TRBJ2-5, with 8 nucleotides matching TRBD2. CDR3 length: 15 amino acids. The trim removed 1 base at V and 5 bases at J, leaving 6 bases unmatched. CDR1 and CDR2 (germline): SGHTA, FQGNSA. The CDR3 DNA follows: TGTGCCAGCAGCTTAGAGGGACTAGGGTTGGAGACCCAGTACTTC. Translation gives CASSLEGLGLETQYF.

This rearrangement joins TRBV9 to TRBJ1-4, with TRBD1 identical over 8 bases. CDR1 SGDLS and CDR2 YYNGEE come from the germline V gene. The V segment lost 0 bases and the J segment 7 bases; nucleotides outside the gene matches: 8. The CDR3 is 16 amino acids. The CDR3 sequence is CASSVGLGTGGEKLFF. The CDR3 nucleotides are TGTGCCAGCAGCGTAGGGTTGGGGACAGGAGGTGAAAAACTGTTTTTT.

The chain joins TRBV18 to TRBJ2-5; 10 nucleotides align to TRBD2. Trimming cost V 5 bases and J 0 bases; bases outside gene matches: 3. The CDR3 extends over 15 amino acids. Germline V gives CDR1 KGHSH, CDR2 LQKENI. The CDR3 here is CASSSGLANQETQYF. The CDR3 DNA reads TGTGCCAGCTCATCGGGACTAGCGAACCAAGAGACCCAGTACTTC.

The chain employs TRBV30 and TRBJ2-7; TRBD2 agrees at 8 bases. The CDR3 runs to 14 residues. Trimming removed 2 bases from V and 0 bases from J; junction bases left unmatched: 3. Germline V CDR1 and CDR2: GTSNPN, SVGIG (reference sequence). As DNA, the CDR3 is TGTGCCTGGAGTATAACTAGCGGCTCCTACGAGCAGTACTTC. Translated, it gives CAWSITSGSYEQYF.

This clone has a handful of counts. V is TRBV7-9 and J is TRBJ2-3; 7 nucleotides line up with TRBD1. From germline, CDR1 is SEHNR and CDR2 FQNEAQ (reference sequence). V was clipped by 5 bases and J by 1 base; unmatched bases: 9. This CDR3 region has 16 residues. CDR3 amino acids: CASSLDRAPGTDTQYF. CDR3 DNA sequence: TGTGCCAGCAGCCTCGACAGGGCCCCTGGCACAGATACGCAGTATTTT.

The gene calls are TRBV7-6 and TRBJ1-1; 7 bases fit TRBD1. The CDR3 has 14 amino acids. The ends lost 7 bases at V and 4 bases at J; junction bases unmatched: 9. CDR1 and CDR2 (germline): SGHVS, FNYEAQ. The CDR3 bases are TGTGCCAGCAAACCGACAGGGCTGGGCACTGAAGCTTTCTTT. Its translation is CASKPTGLGTEAFF.

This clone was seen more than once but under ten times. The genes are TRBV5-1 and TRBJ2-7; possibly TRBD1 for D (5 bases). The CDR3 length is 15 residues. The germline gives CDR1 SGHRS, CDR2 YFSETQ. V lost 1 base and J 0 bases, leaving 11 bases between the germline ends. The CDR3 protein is CASSLQQGLSYEQYF. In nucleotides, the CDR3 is TGCGCCAGCAGCTTGCAGCAGGGCCTCTCCTACGAGCAGTACTTC.

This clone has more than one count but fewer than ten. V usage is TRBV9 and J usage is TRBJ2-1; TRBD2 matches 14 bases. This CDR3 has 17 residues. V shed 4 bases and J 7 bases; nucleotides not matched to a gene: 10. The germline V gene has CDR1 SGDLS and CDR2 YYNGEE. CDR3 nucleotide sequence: TGTGCCAGCAGCAGCCGACTAGCGGGAGGGCAGTGGAATGAGCAGTTCTTC. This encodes CASSSRLAGGQWNEQFF.

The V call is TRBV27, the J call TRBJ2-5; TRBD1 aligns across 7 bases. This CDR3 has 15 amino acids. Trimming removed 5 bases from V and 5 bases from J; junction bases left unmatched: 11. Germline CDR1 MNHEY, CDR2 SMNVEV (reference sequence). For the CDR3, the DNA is TGTGCCAGCAGTAGCCGGACAGGAGTGGGCGAGACCCAGTACTTC. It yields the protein CASSSRTGVGETQYF.

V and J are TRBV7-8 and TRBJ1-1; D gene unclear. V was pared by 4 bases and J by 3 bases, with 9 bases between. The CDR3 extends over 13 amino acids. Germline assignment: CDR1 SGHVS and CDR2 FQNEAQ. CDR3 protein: CASSSAYDTEAFF. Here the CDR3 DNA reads TGTGCCAGCAGCTCCGCCTACGACACTGAAGCTTTCTTT.

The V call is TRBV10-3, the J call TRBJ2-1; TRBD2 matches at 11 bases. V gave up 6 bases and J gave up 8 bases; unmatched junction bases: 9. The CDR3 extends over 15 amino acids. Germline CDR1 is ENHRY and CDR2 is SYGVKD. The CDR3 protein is CAIRDGTSGRDEQFF. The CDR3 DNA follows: TGTGCCATCAGGGACGGGACTAGCGGACGTGATGAGCAGTTCTTC.

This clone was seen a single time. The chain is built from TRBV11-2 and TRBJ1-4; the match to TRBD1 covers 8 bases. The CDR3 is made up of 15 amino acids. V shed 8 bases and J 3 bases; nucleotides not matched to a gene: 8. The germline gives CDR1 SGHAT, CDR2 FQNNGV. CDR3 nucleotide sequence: TGTGCCAGCGGACAGGGTTTAACAGCTAATGAAAAACTGTTTTTT. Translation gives CASGQGLTANEKLFF.

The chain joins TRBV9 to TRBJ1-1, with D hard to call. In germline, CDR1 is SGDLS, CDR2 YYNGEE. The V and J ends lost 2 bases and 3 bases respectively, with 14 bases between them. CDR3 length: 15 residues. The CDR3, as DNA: TGTGCCAGCAGCGTCGGGAGGGTCGGGGACACTGAAGCTTTCTTT. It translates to CASSVGRVGDTEAFF.

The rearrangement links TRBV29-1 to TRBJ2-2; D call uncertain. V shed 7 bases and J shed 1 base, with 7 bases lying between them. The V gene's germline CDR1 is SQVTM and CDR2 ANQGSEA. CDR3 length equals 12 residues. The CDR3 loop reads CSGSENTGELFF. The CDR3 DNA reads TGCAGCGGGAGTGAGAACACCGGGGAGCTGTTTTTT.

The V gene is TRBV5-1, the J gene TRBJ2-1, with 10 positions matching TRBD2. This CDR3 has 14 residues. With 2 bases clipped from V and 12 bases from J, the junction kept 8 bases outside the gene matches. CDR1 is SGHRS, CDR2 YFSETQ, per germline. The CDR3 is CASSLTSGEIGQFF. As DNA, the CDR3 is TGCGCCAGCAGCTTAACTAGCGGGGAGATTGGGCAGTTCTTC.

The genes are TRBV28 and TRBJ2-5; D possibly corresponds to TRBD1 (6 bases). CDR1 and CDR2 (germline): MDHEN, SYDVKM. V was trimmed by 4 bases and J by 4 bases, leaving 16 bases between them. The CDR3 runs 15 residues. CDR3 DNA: TGTGCCAGCAGTTGGACAGAATTAACCCGAGAGACCCAGTACTTC. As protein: CASSWTELTRETQYF.

CDR3 nucleotide sequence: TGTGCCAGCAGCTTGAGGTCCGGGACTTTCCTCTCCTACAATGAGCAGTTCTTC. It is translated as CASSLRSGTFLSYNEQFF. This sequence joins TRBV7-2 and TRBJ2-1, with D perhaps TRBD2 (6 bases). The V gene's germline CDR1 is SGHTA and CDR2 FQGNSA. With 3 bases removed from V and 0 bases from J, the gap between germline ends came to 18 bases. The CDR3 is made up of 18 amino acids.

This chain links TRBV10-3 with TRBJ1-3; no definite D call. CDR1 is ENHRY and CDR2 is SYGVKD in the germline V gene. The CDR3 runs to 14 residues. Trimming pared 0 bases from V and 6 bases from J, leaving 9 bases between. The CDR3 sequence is CAISESVVLNTIYF. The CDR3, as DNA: TGTGCCATCAGTGAGTCAGTAGTTTTAAACACCATATATTTT.